The 20 T cell receptor beta chains listed next were all sequenced from one sample in a study of cytomegalovirus exposure and HLA in healthy donors. The PCR contained 60 Vbeta and 13 Jbeta primers. Some clones are missing from TCRdb's copy, which holds only in-frame ones; the method was immunoSEQ multiplex PCR. The repertoire includes approximately 260,000 clones, 80% to 95% of them detected once, and about 1.7% sits in the top ten. The sample consisted of PBMCs. The receptor set was obtained from a girl aged 2-10 years in good health and CMV-seronegative.

V usage is TRBV27 and J usage is TRBJ2-7; the match to TRBD2 covers 8 bases. The germline CDR1 and CDR2 sequences are MNHEY and SMNVEV (reference sequence). CDR3 length: 15 amino acids. Trimming took 5 bases from V and 3 from J; bases not matched to a gene: 9. The DNA for the CDR3 is TGTGCCAGCAGTCTAACGCGACTAGCGAACTACGAGCAGTACTTC. Translated: CASSLTRLANYEQYF.

CDR3 in amino acids: CAISTSPAGPNQPQHF. The CDR3 DNA follows: TGTGCCATCAGTACCTCCCCGGCAGGTCCCAATCAGCCCCAGCATTTT. The gene calls are TRBV10-3 and TRBJ1-5; D unresolved. The CDR3 is made up of 16 amino acids. Germline loops: CDR1 ENHRY, CDR2 SYGVKD. Trimming took off 5 bases at V and 3 bases at J, with 17 bases between the two ends.

Only one count was recorded for this clone. The chain combines TRBV6-1 with TRBJ1-5; a possible D gene is TRBD1 (6 bases). The CDR3 totals 15 residues. Deletions cut 5 bases from V and 1 base from J, with 12 bases between. Germline V gives CDR1 MNHNS, CDR2 SASEGT. The CDR3 protein is CASSLQGGSNQPQHF. CDR3 coding DNA: TGTGCCAGCAGTTTACAGGGTGGCAGCAATCAGCCCCAGCATTTT.

The CDR3 spells CASSLAGQPIYGYTF. The CDR3 DNA reads as TGCGCCAGCAGCTTGGCGGGACAGCCGATCTATGGCTACACCTTC. V usage is TRBV5-1 and J usage is TRBJ1-2; TRBD1 matches at 7 bases. Germline V gene sequence: CDR1 SGHRS, CDR2 YFSETQ. The CDR3 runs 15 residues. The J segment lost 4 bases and the V segment lost 0 bases, leaving 6 bases of the junction unmatched.

V is TRBV6-1 and J is TRBJ2-4; 8 nucleotides line up with TRBD1. This CDR3 has 16 residues. CDR1 is MNHNS, CDR2 SASEGT, per germline. V lost 2 bases and J lost 7; bases outside the gene matches: 10. The DNA for the CDR3 is TGTGCCAGCAGTGAATGGGACAGGTGGGCGCAGAACATTCAGTACTTC. Translated: CASSEWDRWAQNIQYF.

The gene calls are TRBV6-5 and TRBJ2-3; possible D gene TRBD2, 6 bases. V was trimmed by 3 bases and J by 1 base, leaving 11 bases between them. The CDR3 is 15 residues long. Germline CDR1 reads MNHEY; CDR2 reads SVGAGI. The CDR3 DNA is TGTGCCAGCAGTTATTGGGGCGGGGGCACAGATACGCAGTATTTT. Its protein product is CASSYWGGGTDTQYF.

V and J are TRBV2 and TRBJ2-7; D may be TRBD2 (9 bases). CDR3 size: 18 residues. Trimming left V 6 bases short and J 0 bases short, with 24 bases between. Germline V gene data show CDR1 as SNHLY and CDR2 as FYNNEI. The chain's CDR3 is CASRDRALAGLSSYEQYF. In nucleotides, the CDR3 is TGTGCCAGCAGGGACAGGGCACTAGCGGGCCTGAGCTCCTACGAGCAGTACTTC. Full variable domain (missing parts from reference TRBV2 and TRBJ2-7): EPEVTQTPSHQVTQMGQEVILRCVPISNHLYFYWYRQILGQKVEFLVSFYNNEISEKSEIFDDQFSVERPDGSNFTLKIRSTKLEDSAMYFCASRDRALAGLSSYEQYFGPGTRLTVT.

V and J are TRBV28 and TRBJ2-1; no reliable D call. The CDR3 sequence is 15 residues long. Germline V gene lookup returns CDR1 MDHEN and CDR2 SYDVKM. V was trimmed by 4 bases and J by 5 bases, leaving 15 bases between them. The CDR3 region has the DNA TGTGCCAGCAGTTCGTCATTAACAGCCCACAATGAGCAGTTCTTC. The encoded protein is CASSSSLTAHNEQFF. The full variable domain, in which reference TRBV28 and TRBJ2-1 provide the parts outside the CDR3, is DVKVTQSSRYLVKRTGEKVFLECVQDMDHENMFWYRQDPGLGLRLIYFSYDVKMKEKGDIPEGYSVSREKKERFSLILESASTNQTSMYLCASSSSLTAHNEQFFGPGTRLTVL.

Remarks on this clone: A junction end diverges from the germline sequence, so it may reflect a read error. V is TRBV5-4 and J is TRBJ1-2; D unresolved. The CDR3 has 15 residues. CDR1 and CDR2 (germline): SGHNT, YYREEE (reference sequence). CDR3 protein: CASSLDFGGNHGYTF. The DNA of the CDR3 is TGTGCCAGCAGCTTGGATTTCGGCGGTAACCATGGCTACACCTTC.

This chain uses TRBV6-5 with TRBJ1-1, with a possible D match to TRBD1 (6 bases). The CDR3 contains 12 residues. Per the germline V gene, CDR1 is MNHEY and CDR2 is SVGAGI. The V gene lost 4 bases and the J gene lost 6 bases, with 9 bases spanning the gap. The CDR3 DNA reads TGTGCCAGCAGTTCCAGGACAGCTGAAGCTTTCTTT. As protein: CASSSRTAEAFF.

The chain employs TRBV5-4 and TRBJ2-3; TRBD2 matches at 8 bases. The CDR3 is 14 amino acids. V was pared by 2 bases and J by 5 bases, with 4 bases of the junction left unmatched. Looked up from germline, CDR1 is SGHNT and CDR2 is YYREEE (reference sequence). CDR3 protein: CASSLAGEVDTQYF. The DNA of the CDR3 is TGTGCCAGCAGCTTAGCGGGAGAGGTAGATACGCAGTATTTT.

The chain is built from TRBV7-6 and TRBJ2-3, with 9 bases fitting TRBD1. The CDR3 totals 13 residues. Germline V gene sequence: CDR1 SGHVS, CDR2 FNYEAQ. V dropped 4 bases and J dropped 4; count of bases not matched to a gene: 0. CDR3 DNA sequence: TGTGCCAGCAGCTGGGACAGGGCAGATACGCAGTATTTT. Translated: CASSWDRADTQYF.

The chain joins TRBV2 to TRBJ1-4, with D uncertain. The CDR3 has 15 amino acids. The germline V gene encodes CDR1 SNHLY and CDR2 FYNNEI. The V and J ends lost 6 bases and 4 bases respectively, with 15 bases between them. The CDR3 DNA reads TGTGCCAGCAGCAACGGACTGGAAAGTAATGAAAAACTGTTTTTT. Protein: CASSNGLESNEKLFF.

V is TRBV15 and J is TRBJ1-4; D remains unclear. Germline lookup yields CDR1 LNHNV and CDR2 YYDKDF (reference sequence). The CDR3 covers 13 residues. The ends were cut back, 0 bases at V and 8 bases at J, with 7 bases in the middle. CDR3 DNA sequence: TGTGCCACCAGCAGAGATATCAGGGAAAAACTGTTTTTT. This gives the protein CATSRDIREKLFF.

In regard to this clone: An end of the junction differs from the germline gene, which may be a read error. This chain connects TRBV5-1 to TRBJ1-3, with D possibly being TRBD1 (5 bases). The CDR3 is 15 residues long. The germline gives CDR1 SGHRS, CDR2 YFSETQ. CDR3 DNA: TGCGCCAGCAGCTTGGAGGCAGGGAATGGAAACGCCATATATTTT. This translates into CASSLEAGNGNAIYF.

The rearrangement joins TRBV7-8 to TRBJ2-3; the match to TRBD2 covers 10 bases. The CDR3 has 19 amino acids. V shed 1 base and J 2 bases; nucleotides not matched to a gene: 12. Germline V gene sequence: CDR1 SGHVS, CDR2 FQNEAQ. CDR3 loop: CASSLEELGLAGATDTQYF. CDR3 coding DNA: TGTGCCAGCAGCTTAGAGGAGCTGGGGCTAGCGGGGGCCACAGATACGCAGTATTTT.

This chain connects TRBV5-6 to TRBJ2-1; 7 bases fit TRBD1. The germline V gene encodes CDR1 SGHDT and CDR2 YYEEEE. The CDR3 has 14 amino acids. Trimming cost V 1 base and J 8 bases; bases outside gene matches: 6. The CDR3 region has the DNA TGTGCCAGCAGCTTGTCTCTAGGGGGCGATGAGCAGTTCTTC. As protein: CASSLSLGGDEQFF.

The chain uses TRBV19 and TRBJ2-7, with TRBD1 matching 8 bases. The CDR3 totals 14 residues. Unmatched junction bases numbered 7, after V lost 3 bases and J lost 6 bases. Germline V lookup: CDR1 LNHDA, CDR2 SQIVND (reference sequence). The CDR3 protein is CASSMQGATGEQYF. The CDR3 DNA sequence: TGTGCCAGTAGTATGCAGGGGGCGACGGGCGAGCAGTACTTC. The whole variable domain, filled in from reference TRBV19 and TRBJ2-7, reads DGGITQSPKYLFRKEGQNVTLSCEQNLNHDAMYWYRQDPGQGLRLIYYSQIVNDFQKGDIAEGYSVSREKKESFPLTVTSAQKNPTAFYLCASSMQGATGEQYFGPGTRLTVT.

The chain is built from TRBV5-4 and TRBJ2-7; tentatively, D is TRBD1 (6 bases). CDR1 and CDR2 from the germline V gene are SGHNT and YYREEE (reference sequence). This CDR3 is built from 14 residues. V was cut by 4 bases and J by 3 bases, with 14 bases left in between. The CDR3 nucleotides are TGTGCCAGCAGCCGAGGGGACACCCACTACGAGCAGTACTTC. Its protein is CASSRGDTHYEQYF. The variable domain in full, completed from reference TRBV5-4 and TRBJ2-7, reads ETGVTQSPTHLIKTRGQQVTLRCSSQSGHNTVSWYQQALGQGPQFIFQYYREEENGRGNFPPRFSGLQFPNYSSELNVNALELDDSALYLCASSRGDTHYEQYFGPGTRLTVT.

The chain employs TRBV6-5 and TRBJ1-4; 7 bases match TRBD1. V lost 6 bases to trimming and J lost 3 bases; unmatched junction nucleotides: 1. The CDR3 runs 13 residues. The germline CDR1 and CDR2 sequences are MNHEY and SVGAGI. CDR3 region: CASRRGPNEKLFF. DNA of the CDR3: TGTGCCAGCAGAAGGGGGCCTAATGAAAAACTGTTTTTT.